The 22 T cell receptor beta chains given below trace back to one sample, sequenced in a study of cytomegalovirus exposure and HLA in healthy donors. PCR used 60 Vbeta primers and 13 Jbeta primers. The protocol was immunoSEQ multiplex PCR, while the TCRdb copy is restricted to in-frame clones and leaves out a portion. The sample holds around 150,000 clones, 82% seen once. Sequencing used PBMCs. These receptors were obtained from a girl under 18 in good health and CMV-seropositive.

This clone appeared once. The chain uses TRBV7-2 and TRBJ2-3; D not resolved. V was cut by 0 bases and J by 0 bases, with 7 bases left in between. Per the germline V gene, CDR1 is SGHTA and CDR2 is FQGNSA. The CDR3 totals 15 residues. The CDR3 sequence: CASSLASVSTDTQYF. The CDR3 DNA reads as TGTGCCAGCAGCTTAGCTTCAGTAAGCACAGATACGCAGTATTTT.

The chain couples TRBV27 to TRBJ2-7; 9 bases map to TRBD2. The CDR3 contains 15 residues. The germline V gene has CDR1 MNHEY and CDR2 SMNVEV (reference sequence). After removal of 7 bases from V and 2 bases from J, the junction contained 9 bases not matched to a gene. The CDR3 nucleotides read TGTGCCAGCAAACACGCGGCGGGGGGGACCTACGAGCAGTACTTC. Translating gives CASKHAAGGTYEQYF.

The V gene is TRBV5-1, the J gene TRBJ2-5; TRBD2 aligns across 13 bases. CDR1 SGHRS and CDR2 YFSETQ come from the germline V gene. The CDR3 has 15 residues. Losses at the gene ends were 3 bases for V and 4 bases for J; bases not matched to a gene: 3. The CDR3 bases are TGCGCCAGCAGCTGGGGACTAGCGGGACTAGAGACCCAGTACTTC. Translation: CASSWGLAGLETQYF.

V gene TRBV28 combines with J gene TRBJ2-1; D gene unclear. The CDR3 is made up of 16 amino acids. V was pared by 4 bases and J by 3 bases, with 16 bases between. Germline V gene sequence: CDR1 MDHEN, CDR2 SYDVKM. CDR3 in amino acids: CASSSLFGPYYNEQFF. The CDR3 nucleotides read TGTGCCAGCAGTTCGCTTTTTGGGCCCTACTACAATGAGCAGTTCTTC.

The chain recombines TRBV11-2 with TRBJ1-5, with D possibly matching TRBD1 (6 bases). This CDR3 has 15 residues. Looked up from germline, CDR1 is SGHAT and CDR2 is FQNNGV. V was pared by 3 bases and J by 7 bases, with 16 bases between. The CDR3 DNA is TGTGCCAGCAGCTTCGGTACAGGGTATTGGCAGCCCCAGCATTTT. Encoded protein: CASSFGTGYWQPQHF.

This chain joins TRBV5-1 and TRBJ1-2, with a tentative D call TRBD1 (5 bases). Between the trimmed V and J ends, which lost 4 bases and 4 bases, there was a span of 11 bases. CDR1 and CDR2 from the germline V gene are SGHRS and YFSETQ. The length of the CDR3 is 13 residues. The CDR3 spells CASSADSIYGYTF. For the CDR3, the DNA is TGCGCCAGCAGCGCCGACAGTATCTATGGCTACACCTTC.

This clone was counted between two and nine times. The chain recombines TRBV7-2 with TRBJ1-1, with a weak D call TRBD1 (6 bases). Trimming cost V 1 base and J 5 bases, with 11 bases left between them. CDR1 and CDR2 (germline): SGHTA, FQGNSA. The CDR3 runs 14 residues. The CDR3 bases are TGTGCCAGCAGCTTAGTGGGGGCTGGGACTGAAGCTTTCTTT. Protein: CASSLVGAGTEAFF.

This clone was observed a handful of times. This sample includes further DNA sequences coding for the same CDR3. The rearrangement joins TRBV28 to TRBJ2-2; D remains ambiguous. This CDR3 region has 12 residues. Trimming left V 6 bases short and J 3 bases short, with 5 bases between. Germline CDR1 and CDR2: MDHEN and SYDVKM. The CDR3 spells CASSPYTGELFF. The CDR3 DNA reads as TGTGCCAGCAGCCCCTACACCGGGGAGCTGTTTTTT.

The chain uses TRBV29-1 and TRBJ2-7; 8 bases map to TRBD2. V lost 6 bases, J lost 3 bases, and 7 bases stayed unmatched. The CDR3 has 13 residues. In germline, CDR1 is SQVTM, CDR2 ANQGSEA. This chain's CDR3 is CSVCVAGNYEQYF. The CDR3 DNA follows: TGCAGCGTCTGTGTAGCGGGGAACTACGAGCAGTACTTC.

The chain is built from TRBV18 and TRBJ2-2; TRBD1 matches at 8 bases. The CDR3 has 15 residues. Trimming at V came to 2 bases and at J to 6 bases, leaving 5 bases not matched to a gene. CDR1 is KGHSH, CDR2 LQKENI, per germline. The CDR3 reads CASSPGTGRAGELFF. CDR3 nucleotides: TGTGCCAGCTCACCAGGGACAGGCAGGGCCGGGGAGCTGTTTTTT. The whole variable domain, remainder taken from reference TRBV18 and TRBJ2-2, is NAGVMQNPRHLVRRRGQEARLRCSPMKGHSHVYWYRQLPEEGLKFMVYLQKENIIDESGMPKERFSAEFPKEGPSILRIQQVVRGDSAAYFCASSPGTGRAGELFFGEGSRLTVL.

This clone was seen more than once but under ten times. This rearrangement joins TRBV6-6 to TRBJ2-2, with a tentative D call TRBD2 (6 bases). Trimming left V 6 bases short and J 3 bases short, with 14 bases between. This CDR3 has 15 residues. Per the germline V gene, CDR1 is MNHNY and CDR2 is SVGAGI (reference sequence). This CDR3 reads CASSAGTSHTGELFF. For the CDR3, the DNA is TGTGCCAGCAGCGCGGGGACGTCACACACCGGGGAGCTGTTTTTT.

The V and J genes are TRBV29-1 and TRBJ1-1; 8 bases are shared with TRBD1. The length of the CDR3 is 15 residues. In germline, CDR1 is SQVTM, CDR2 ANQGSEA. Trimming at V came to 0 bases and at J to 3 bases, leaving 6 bases not matched to a gene. The CDR3 sequence: CSVEDPAGGYTEAFF. As DNA, the CDR3 is TGCAGCGTTGAAGATCCGGCAGGGGGCTACACTGAAGCTTTCTTT.

The chain couples TRBV11-2 to TRBJ2-7; 7 bases fit TRBD2. CDR3 size: 14 residues. V was clipped by 2 bases and J by 5 bases; unmatched bases: 6. The V gene's germline CDR1 is SGHAT and CDR2 FQNNGV. In DNA form, the CDR3 reads TGTGCCAGCAGCTTACGCGGGAGCCACCACGAGCAGTACTTC. It specifies CASSLRGSHHEQYF.

This clone appeared once. This chain connects TRBV10-3 to TRBJ2-5; D gene ambiguous. Trimming took 6 bases from V and 3 from J, leaving 8 bases between them. The CDR3 sequence is 12 residues long. CDR1 is ENHRY and CDR2 is SYGVKD in the germline V gene. CDR3 nucleotide sequence: TGTGCCATCAGGGCCCGGGAAGAGACCCAGTACTTC. Translating it yields CAIRAREETQYF.

V gene TRBV2 combines with J gene TRBJ2-6; D perhaps matches TRBD2 (5 bases). The CDR3 spans 15 residues. The germline V and J ends were trimmed by 8 bases and 5 bases, with 16 bases remaining between them. The germline V gene has CDR1 SNHLY and CDR2 FYNNEI. In DNA, the CDR3 is TGTGCCAGCCGCCTAGGGTCGGGGAGGGCCAACGTCCTGACTTTC. It translates to CASRLGSGRANVLTF.

V is TRBV5-1 and J is TRBJ1-5; 11 nucleotides match TRBD1. Germline V CDR1 and CDR2: SGHRS, YFSETQ. The CDR3 spans 14 residues. J gave up 10 bases and V 3 bases, and 6 bases lay outside the gene matches. The CDR3 loop reads CASSYGTGGGPQHF. The CDR3 nucleotides are TGCGCCAGCAGCTACGGGACAGGGGGTGGCCCCCAGCATTTT. Full variable domain (outside the CDR3, taken from reference TRBV5-1 and TRBJ1-5): KAGVTQTPRYLIKTRGQQVTLSCSPISGHRSVSWYQQTPGQGLQFLFEYFSETQRNKGNFPGRFSGRQFSNSRSEMNVSTLELGDSALYLCASSYGTGGGPQHFGDGTRLSIL.

The chain couples TRBV18 to TRBJ1-2, with a possible D match to TRBD1 (5 bases). Germline V gives CDR1 KGHSH, CDR2 LQKENI. The CDR3 sequence is 14 residues long. The ends were cut back, 5 bases at V and 0 bases at J, with 10 bases in the middle. The CDR3 is CASSLGEANYGYTF. Written as DNA, the CDR3 is TGTGCCAGCTCATTAGGGGAAGCTAACTATGGCTACACCTTC.

The V call is TRBV7-3, the J call TRBJ2-1; 7 nucleotides line up with TRBD2. The V gene end was trimmed by 5 bases and the J gene end by 0 bases; junction bases not matched to a gene: 7. This CDR3 is 16 amino acids long. Germline CDR1 and CDR2: SGHTA and FQGTGA. CDR3 residues: CASSGLGGGSYNEQFF. The CDR3 nucleotides read TGTGCCAGCAGCGGGTTAGGCGGGGGCTCCTACAATGAGCAGTTCTTC. The full variable domain, in which reference TRBV7-3 and TRBJ2-1 provide the parts outside the CDR3, is GAGVSQTPSNKVTEKGKYVELRCDPISGHTALYWYRQSLGQGPEFLIYFQGTGAADDSGLPNDRFFAVRPEGSVSTLKIQRTERGDSAVYLCASSGLGGGSYNEQFFGPGTRLTVL.

The sample holds a few counts of this clone. The V call is TRBV6-1, the J call TRBJ1-5; TRBD1 matches 10 bases. CDR3 length equals 14 residues. CDR1 and CDR2 from the germline V gene are MNHNS and SASEGT. V lost 6 bases to trimming and J lost 6 bases; unmatched junction nucleotides: 5. The CDR3 sequence: CASRRDRGSQPQHF. CDR3 DNA: TGTGCCAGCAGGAGGGACAGGGGCAGTCAGCCCCAGCATTTT.

This chain connects TRBV28 to TRBJ2-7; 8 nucleotides align to TRBD1. With 5 bases clipped from V and 6 bases from J, the junction kept 12 bases outside the gene matches. Germline values: CDR1 MDHEN, CDR2 SYDVKM. The CDR3 loop spans 15 amino acids. CDR3 amino acids: CASSTAGQGAGEQYF. CDR3 DNA: TGTGCCAGCAGTACCGCCGGGCAGGGGGCTGGCGAGCAGTACTTC.

DNA of the CDR3: TGTGCCAGCAGCTTAGATCCTGCCGGGGGGATGGATGAGCAGTTCTTC. Amino acid sequence: CASSLDPAGGMDEQFF. The gene calls are TRBV11-2 and TRBJ2-1; 7 bases match TRBD2. V lost 0 bases to trimming and J lost 8 bases; unmatched junction nucleotides: 10. Germline CDR1 reads SGHAT; CDR2 reads FQNNGV. The CDR3 has 16 amino acids.

This sequence joins TRBV7-3 and TRBJ2-3; 12 bases align to TRBD2. The V and J ends lost 4 bases and 1 base, in that order; junction bases with no gene match: 3. The CDR3 length is 16 residues. CDR1 and CDR2 (germline): SGHTA, FQGTGA. The CDR3 sequence: CASSSSGGAGTDTQYF. The CDR3 DNA sequence: TGTGCCAGCAGCTCTAGCGGGGGGGCCGGCACAGATACGCAGTATTTT.